This T cell receptor (beta chain) was observed in a study of a mutant IDH1 vaccine in newly diagnosed glioma. Described time point: week 47, end of study. Vaccine doses each comprised 300 ug of mutant IDH1 20-mer peptide, with topical imiquimod. Produced via immunoSEQ multiplex PCR; TCRdb's table is partial and in-frame only. The sample consists of tens of thousands of clones, approximately 75% of them appearing once. Trimming took 4 bases from V and 14 from J, leaving 15 bases between them. The CDR3 runs to 12 residues. Germline lookup yields CDR1 SGDLS and CDR2 YYNGEE. Turning to this clone: The antigen remains unidentified.

V usage is TRBV9 and J usage is TRBJ2-2; D possibly matches TRBD1 or TRBD2 (5 bases each). Material: PBMCs, obtained from a glioma patient whose treatment included an IDH1 peptide vaccine. The origin of this receptor is a man in his fifties or sixties with glioma. The CDR3 reads CASSQGVFPLFF. CDR3 nucleotides: TGTGCCAGCAGCCAGGGAGTTTTTCCCCTGTTTTTT.